This entry features one T cell receptor (beta chain) sequence. Trimming took 5 bases from V and 0 from J; bases not matched to a gene: 8. This CDR3 has 16 amino acids. Germline V gene data show CDR1 as MNHNY and CDR2 as SVGAGI (reference sequence). The record originates from a study of T cells in localized non-small cell lung cancer. The table came from immunoSEQ multiplex PCR; TCRdb's copy has only in-frame clones and leaves some out. The sample has 60,000 to 85,000 clones, roughly nine tenths seen once. The clonotype originates from a male donor older than 55 with stage III squamous cell lung carcinoma. The sample in question was peripheral blood, obtained before any cancer treatment. The rearrangement links TRBV6-6 to TRBJ2-3; 7 positions agree with TRBD1. This CDR3 is CASSRTTGDSTDTQYF. As DNA, the CDR3 is TGTGCCAGCAGTCGGACCACAGGGGACAGCACAGATACGCAGTATTTT.